The 18 T cell receptor beta chains presented below share a single source sample, sequenced in a study of T cells in Graves' hyperthyroidism and ophthalmopathy. There were TCR beta CDR3 regions amplified from RNA transcripts. HTBI primers were the set used in a first-round RT-PCR of the TCR CDR3. Each CDR3 protein gets one entry after TCRdb re-called the multiplex PCR reads with MiXCR. The repertoire holds nearly 750,000 distinct CDR3 sequences, with around a third as singletons. Specimen: blood. Receptors originate from a woman aged 40 to 50 with Graves' hyperthyroidism.

This clonotype has a count of ten or more. The chain links TRBV25-1 to TRBJ2-7; the D is unclear. V was shortened by 3 bases and J by 6 bases, with 9 bases between the two germline ends. CDR3 length equals 12 residues. Germline CDR1 reads MGHDK; CDR2 reads SYGVNS. Written as DNA, the CDR3 is TGTGCCAGCAGTGATCCCGTCGGCGAGCAGTACTTC. Its protein is CASSDPVGEQYF.

This chain connects TRBV10-3 to TRBJ1-1; a weak D match, TRBD1 (5 bases). The CDR3 has 11 residues. Germline assignment: CDR1 ENHRY and CDR2 SYGVKD. V shed 4 bases and J shed 6 bases, with 6 bases lying between them. The DNA of the CDR3 is TGTGCCATCAGTGGGGGCCCTGAAGCTTTCTTT. Amino acids: CAISGGPEAFF.

The chain is built from TRBV4-2 and TRBJ2-5; perhaps TRBD2 as D (6 bases). The V end lost 1 base, the J end lost 2 bases, and 17 bases lay between the germline ends. Germline V gives CDR1 LGHNA, CDR2 YNFKEQ. This CDR3 comprises 17 residues. For the CDR3, the DNA is TGTGCCAGCAGCCAAGGGGGGAGTAGCGGCATACAAGAGACCCAGTACTTC. It translates to CASSQGGSSGIQETQYF.

This clonotype has at least ten counts. This chain connects TRBV7-2 to TRBJ1-1; D is perhaps TRBD1 (5 bases). V lost 2 bases and J lost 10, with 17 bases in between. The CDR3 has 14 amino acids. Germline V gene data show CDR1 as SGHTA and CDR2 as FQGNSA. For the CDR3, the DNA is TGTGCCAGCAGCTTATACGGGGGTAGTGCTACAGCTTTCTTT. This gives the protein CASSLYGGSATAFF.

The V call is TRBV10-3, the J call TRBJ2-2; 9 bases fit TRBD1. CDR1 and CDR2 (germline): ENHRY, SYGVKD. V gave up 10 bases and J gave up 5 bases; unmatched junction bases: 11. This CDR3 spans 15 amino acids. The CDR3 protein is CASSDRGSRTGELFF. DNA for the CDR3: TGTGCCAGCTCCGACAGGGGGAGTCGGACCGGGGAGCTGTTTTTT.

V is TRBV7-2 and J is TRBJ2-5; D gene uncertain. Germline CDR1 reads SGHTA; CDR2 reads FQGNSA. The CDR3 runs to 14 residues. V was shortened by 5 bases and J by 4 bases, with 14 bases between the two germline ends. The CDR3 DNA follows: TGTGCCAGCAGCCCCGCCCCGGTTGGAGAGACCCAGTACTTC. It is translated as CASSPAPVGETQYF.

In this sample, this clonotype turned up many times. The chain carries TRBV7-2 and TRBJ1-2; no clear D. From germline, CDR1 is SGHTA and CDR2 FQGNSA. Trimming cost V 3 bases and J 7 bases, with 6 bases left between them. The CDR3 sequence is 11 residues long. CDR3 in DNA: TGTGCCAGCAGCTTGCTGCGTGGCTACACCTTC. It translates to CASSLLRGYTF.

This clonotype was found a few times. The chain uses TRBV19 and TRBJ1-1; D remains unclear. This CDR3 has 15 amino acids. Germline-derived CDR1 and CDR2 are LNHDA and SQIVND (reference sequence). The germline V and J ends were trimmed by 7 bases and 3 bases, with 18 bases remaining between them. The CDR3 nucleotides read TGTGCCAGTACCCCGGATGAGGTGTTTCACACTGAAGCTTTCTTT. This sequence encodes CASTPDEVFHTEAFF.

Turning to this clonotype: This may arise from a read error, as a much more abundant clone is one base away. This chain connects TRBV2 to TRBJ2-2; 8 bases are a match to TRBD1. This CDR3 has 15 residues. Per the germline V gene, CDR1 is SNHLY and CDR2 is FYNNEI. The trim removed 8 bases at V and 0 bases at J, leaving 5 bases unmatched. CDR3 sequence (DNA): TGTGCCAGCGGGCGGGGACAGGCGAACACCGGGGAGCTGTTTTTT. Amino acids: CASGRGQANTGELFF.

This clonotype has at least ten counts. J is TRBJ1-4 and V is TRBV7-9; 9 bases line up with TRBD1. The CDR3 length is 14 residues. Germline loops: CDR1 SEHNR, CDR2 FQNEAQ (reference sequence). Trimming took 5 bases from V and 6 from J; bases not matched to a gene: 4. The CDR3 coding sequence is TGTGCCAGCAGCCATTGGGACAGGGATGAAAAACTGTTTTTT. It yields the protein CASSHWDRDEKLFF.

Concerning this clonotype: This may arise from a read error, as a much more abundant clone is one base away. This sequence joins TRBV6-1 and TRBJ1-2; D is unclear. In germline, CDR1 is MNHNS, CDR2 SASEGT. The V gene lost 1 base and the J gene lost 5 bases, with 11 bases spanning the gap. The CDR3 sequence is 14 residues long. The CDR3 DNA reads TGTGCCAGCAGTGAAGGAAGATTCCTGTATGGCTACACCTTC. The encoded protein is CASSEGRFLYGYTF.

This clonotype appeared many times. V is TRBV19 and J is TRBJ2-1; the D is unclear. Trimming shortened V by 1 base and J by 10 bases, and 8 bases separated the two germline ends. CDR1 and CDR2 from the germline V gene are LNHDA and SQIVND (reference sequence). CDR3 size: 12 residues. The CDR3 loop is CASSIGDVEQFF. The CDR3 DNA reads as TGTGCCAGTAGTATAGGCGACGTGGAGCAGTTCTTC.

This clonotype has just a few counts. The chain has TRBV9 and TRBJ2-2; D possibly matches TRBD1 or TRBD2 (6 bases each). V was cut by 3 bases and J by 3 bases, with 30 bases left in between. The CDR3 spans 21 residues. Germline V gives CDR1 SGDLS, CDR2 YYNGEE. This chain's CDR3 is CASSEASWGATAHLYTGELFF. In nucleotides, the CDR3 is TGTGCCAGCAGCGAAGCCTCCTGGGGGGCTACGGCCCACCTTTACACCGGGGAGCTGTTTTTT.

Details on this clonotype: This likely comes from a read error, as the CDR3 has no conserved phenylalanine or tryptophan at its end. This sequence joins TRBV7-9 and TRBJ1-6, with 9 bases matching TRBD1. This CDR3 comprises 16 residues. Per the germline V gene, CDR1 is SEHNR and CDR2 is FQNEAQ (reference sequence). Trimming cost V 5 bases and J 11 bases; bases outside gene matches: 13. The CDR3 region is CASSQDLGQGNPPLHS. CDR3 DNA sequence: TGTGCCAGCAGCCAAGATCTGGGACAGGGCAACCCACCCCTCCACTCT.

The chain has TRBV28 and TRBJ2-5; D might be TRBD1 (5 bases). The CDR3 runs 14 residues. V was pared by 6 bases and J by 4 bases, with 15 bases between. Germline CDR1 reads MDHEN; CDR2 reads SYDVKM. DNA for the CDR3: TGTGCCAGCAGATCTCCAGGGTTGGTAGAGACCCAGTACTTC. Translation gives CASRSPGLVETQYF. The entire variable domain, with the rest obtained from reference TRBV28 and TRBJ2-5, is as follows: DVKVTQSSRYLVKRTGEKVFLECVQDMDHENMFWYRQDPGLGLRLIYFSYDVKMKEKGDIPEGYSVSREKKERFSLILESASTNQTSMYLCASRSPGLVETQYFGPGTRLLVL.

This clonotype was counted only a few times. This sequence joins TRBV2 and TRBJ2-7, with D uncertain. Per the germline V gene, CDR1 is SNHLY and CDR2 is FYNNEI. V was pared by 8 bases and J by 0 bases, with 26 bases between. The CDR3 runs 18 residues. The CDR3 region is CASVSWLSSPFSSYEQYF. In DNA form, the CDR3 reads TGTGCCAGCGTGAGTTGGCTGTCCTCTCCGTTTAGCTCCTACGAGCAGTACTTC.

The CDR3 coding sequence is TGTGCCATCAGTGAGCGGGGGCGGGACGGGGAGCTGTTTTTT. It translates to CAISERGRDGELFF. This chain uses TRBV10-3 with TRBJ2-2, with D tentatively TRBD1 or TRBD2 (6 bases each). Germline CDR1 is ENHRY and CDR2 is SYGVKD. The CDR3 runs 14 residues. The V end was cut by 2 bases, the J end by 7 bases, with 11 bases between.

This clonotype came up once. V is TRBV7-9 and J is TRBJ2-7; 8 nucleotides line up with TRBD1. Germline values: CDR1 SEHNR, CDR2 FQNEAQ (reference sequence). The CDR3 runs 15 residues. Losses at the gene ends were 3 bases for V and 7 bases for J; bases not matched to a gene: 11. The CDR3 loop is CASSLVDREFGEQYF. The CDR3 nucleotides read TGTGCCAGCAGCTTGGTGGACAGGGAGTTTGGTGAGCAGTACTTC.